The T cell receptor beta chain described here comes from a study of shared clonotypes between healthy human individuals. Trimming took 2 bases from V and 5 from J, leaving 16 bases between them. There are 17 residues in the CDR3. Germline loops: CDR1 SGHVT, CDR2 SQSDAQ. Study conclusions and caveats: Sequencing depth was predicted to influence how clonotypes are shared among donors.

Cells designated naive CD8 were CD45RO-negative and were positively selected for CCR7, with terminally differentiated effector memory CD45RA+ cells excluded. With regard to this clone: Its antigen is not known.

Method: immunoSEQ multiplex PCR; TCRdb's copy keeps in-frame clones and lacks some. Of some 2 million clones in the sample, just under 95% are singletons; the top ten hold 0.9% to 1.4%. The chain uses TRBV7-4 and TRBJ1-6; D is uncertain. Material for sequencing was naive CD8+ T cells sorted from blood. The source is a man in his late teens or twenties in good health. The CDR3: CASSLLPNLKDNSPLHF. The CDR3 bases are TGTGCCAGCAGCTTATTGCCGAATCTTAAGGATAATTCACCCCTCCACTTT.